The subject of this entry is one T cell receptor (beta chain). This sample is part of a study of blood T cell repertoires in COVID-19. Study as a whole: PBMCs, B-cell-depleted T cells, or T cells provided the cDNA or gDNA that made up the material.

Methods used by the authors: Amplifying reference gene primers gave estimates of nucleated cell counts. Assay: immunoSEQ multiplex PCR; the TCRdb copy retains only in-frame clones and omits some. That table gives V, J and clone size, and the DNA gave D and trimming. The sample has some 300,000 clones, just under 90% seen once. The CDR3 runs 15 residues. Germline CDR1 reads SGHRS; CDR2 reads YFSETQ. The V gene lost 4 bases and the J gene lost 5 bases, with 16 bases spanning the gap. The V call is TRBV5-1, the J call TRBJ2-1; the D gene is possibly TRBD2 (6 bases). This sequence originates from a woman between 50 and 59 years old who had been exposed to COVID-19. The specimen was PBMCs or T cells enriched from blood (not recorded which). CDR3 region: CASSPDQIADNEQFF. The DNA of the CDR3 is TGCGCCAGCAGCCCGGACCAAATAGCGGACAATGAGCAGTTCTTC. Using reference TRBV5-1 and TRBJ2-1 for the parts outside the CDR3, the full variable domain is KAGVTQTPRYLIKTRGQQVTLSCSPISGHRSVSWYQQTPGQGLQFLFEYFSETQRNKGNFPGRFSGRQFSNSRSEMNVSTLELGDSALYLCASSPDQIADNEQFFGPGTRLTVL.